The 26 T cell receptor beta chains presented below share a single source sample, sequenced in a study of technical replicates of blood from several donors (dated by TCRdb to about 2017). Libraries were prepared through the immunoSEQ multiplex PCR assay. TCRdb retrieved this table from immuneACCESS and kept in-frame rearrangements only. Not all clones are present; in checked studies, unresolved V genes account for under half, and no reason is known for the remainder. Within this sample are tens of thousands of clones, with about 95% of them counted one time only. The ten largest clonotypes hold roughly 0.39% of the sample. Material for sequencing was T cells isolated from PBMCs. The receptors were sampled from a human donor in good health.

In its sample, this clone was seen once. The chain links TRBV9 to TRBJ2-5, with D maybe TRBD2 (6 bases). The CDR3 contains 15 residues. Trimming cost V 0 bases and J 2 bases, with 11 bases left between them. Germline loops: CDR1 SGDLS, CDR2 YYNGEE. CDR3 protein: CASSVGMGGQETQYF. In nucleotides, the CDR3 is TGTGCCAGCAGCGTAGGGATGGGGGGACAAGAGACCCAGTACTTC.

The gene calls are TRBV7-2 and TRBJ1-1, with a possible D match to TRBD1 (6 bases). Germline assignment: CDR1 SGHTA and CDR2 FQGNSA. V lost 5 bases, J lost 5 bases, and 21 bases lay in between. The CDR3 consists of 16 residues. The CDR3 is CASSRLPRGAGTEAFF. CDR3 DNA: TGTGCCAGCAGCCGCCTCCCGCGGGGGGCAGGGACTGAAGCTTTCTTT. Together with reference TRBV7-2 and TRBJ1-1, the CDR3 gives the full variable domain: GAGVSQSPSNKVTEKGKDVELRCDPISGHTALYWYRQSLGQGLEFLIYFQGNSAPDKSGLPSDRFSAERTGGSVSTLTIQRTQQEDSAVYLCASSRLPRGAGTEAFFGQGTRLTVV.

The CDR3: CASSPTVGELEKLFF. Written as DNA, the CDR3 is TGCGCCAGCAGCCCGACGGTAGGGGAACTTGAAAAACTGTTTTTT. V is TRBV5-1 and J is TRBJ1-4; maybe TRBD1 (5 bases). Trimming took off 4 bases at V and 7 bases at J, with 17 bases between the two ends. The CDR3 consists of 15 residues. Germline V CDR1 and CDR2: SGHRS, YFSETQ. Combining the CDR3 with reference TRBV5-1 and TRBJ1-4 gives the whole variable domain KAGVTQTPRYLIKTRGQQVTLSCSPISGHRSVSWYQQTPGQGLQFLFEYFSETQRNKGNFPGRFSGRQFSNSRSEMNVSTLELGDSALYLCASSPTVGELEKLFFGSGTQLSVL.

The gene calls are TRBV27 and TRBJ2-1, with TRBD2 matching over 8 bases. With V trimmed by 8 bases and J by 1 base, 7 bases remained unmatched. There are 15 residues in the CDR3. Germline V gene data show CDR1 as MNHEY and CDR2 as SMNVEV (reference sequence). CDR3: CASGRLAFSYNEQFF. CDR3 DNA sequence: TGTGCCAGCGGCCGACTAGCGTTTTCCTACAATGAGCAGTTCTTC.

The V call is TRBV15, the J call TRBJ1-1; D uncertain. Between the trimmed V and J ends, which lost 0 bases and 0 bases, there was a span of 8 bases. Germline values: CDR1 LNHNV, CDR2 YYDKDF (reference sequence). CDR3 length: 15 amino acids. The DNA for the CDR3 is TGTGCCACCAGCAGAGACAGCGAATTGAACACTGAAGCTTTCTTT. Its protein is CATSRDSELNTEAFF.

The rearrangement joins TRBV28 to TRBJ2-6; D unclear. The ends were cut back, 3 bases at V and 1 base at J, with 10 bases in the middle. The germline CDR1 and CDR2 sequences are MDHEN and SYDVKM. This CDR3 has 16 residues. CDR3 in amino acids: CASSLRPRSGANVLTF. CDR3 bases: TGTGCCAGCAGTTTGAGGCCCCGTTCTGGGGCCAACGTCCTGACTTTC.

The genes are TRBV9 and TRBJ2-7, with 10 positions matching TRBD1. This CDR3 spans 14 amino acids. Trimming removed 3 bases from V and 3 bases from J; junction bases left unmatched: 3. Germline CDR1 SGDLS, CDR2 YYNGEE. The CDR3 nucleotides are TGTGCCAGCAGCGCCGGGACAGGGGTCTACGAGCAGTACTTC. It translates to CASSAGTGVYEQYF. Full variable domain (missing parts from reference TRBV9 and TRBJ2-7): DSGVTQTPKHLITATGQRVTLRCSPRSGDLSVYWYQQSLDQGLQFLIQYYNGEERAKGNILERFSAQQFPDLHSELNLSSLELGDSALYFCASSAGTGVYEQYFGPGTRLTVT.

V gene TRBV28 combines with J gene TRBJ2-1; TRBD2 aligns across 9 bases. The CDR3 consists of 15 residues. J was trimmed by 3 bases and V by 6 bases; bases with no gene match: 6. The V gene's germline CDR1 is MDHEN and CDR2 SYDVKM. The CDR3 region has the DNA TGTGCCAGCAGGCGTGAGCGGGAGGTCTACAATGAGCAGTTCTTC. Protein product: CASRREREVYNEQFF.

The J gene is TRBJ2-1, the V gene TRBV19, with a weak D call TRBD2 (7 bases). The length of the CDR3 is 17 residues. In germline, CDR1 is LNHDA, CDR2 SQIVND (reference sequence). Trimming removed 2 bases at V and 6 bases at J, with 20 bases between. CDR3 in DNA: TGTGCCAGTAGTATAAGGGGTAGGGGGAGGGCTTCCAATGAGCAGTTCTTC. Its protein product is CASSIRGRGRASNEQFF.

The V call is TRBV6-1, the J call TRBJ2-5, with 9 bases fitting TRBD1. Germline V gene data show CDR1 as MNHNS and CDR2 as SASEGT. CDR3 length: 16 amino acids. V was clipped by 0 bases and J by 4 bases; unmatched bases: 6. The CDR3: CASSEALGQGRETQYF. As DNA, the CDR3 is TGTGCCAGCAGTGAAGCGCTGGGACAGGGAAGAGAGACCCAGTACTTC.

This sequence joins TRBV7-2 and TRBJ1-4, with TRBD1 identical over 8 bases. V lost 5 bases to trimming and J lost 7 bases; unmatched junction nucleotides: 6. The CDR3 runs 14 residues. Germline V lookup: CDR1 SGHTA, CDR2 FQGNSA. The CDR3 nucleotides are TGTGCCAGCAGCCCGACAGGGGTGCGTGAAAAACTGTTTTTT. This codes for CASSPTGVREKLFF.

Of note for this clone: This same CDR3 is encoded by further DNA sequences in the sample. The chain combines TRBV9 with TRBJ2-3; no definite D call. This CDR3 is built from 14 residues. Trimming cost V 0 bases and J 1 base, with 6 bases left between them. Germline lookup yields CDR1 SGDLS and CDR2 YYNGEE. The CDR3 region has the DNA TGTGCCAGCAGCGTAGATCCGGGCACAGATACGCAGTATTTT. Protein: CASSVDPGTDTQYF.

This chain joins TRBV30 and TRBJ1-2; 9 bases are a match to TRBD1. This CDR3 has 13 amino acids. CDR1 and CDR2 from the germline V gene are GTSNPN and SVGIG (reference sequence). Losses at the gene ends were 1 base for V and 8 bases for J; bases not matched to a gene: 5. The CDR3 loop is CAWSAQGARGYTF. The DNA of the CDR3 is TGTGCCTGGAGTGCACAGGGGGCGCGGGGCTACACCTTC.

The chain employs TRBV14 and TRBJ2-7; 10 nucleotides agree with TRBD2. Per the germline V gene, CDR1 is SGHDN and CDR2 is FVKESK. The CDR3 is 13 residues long. Losses at the gene ends were 5 bases for V and 5 bases for J; bases not matched to a gene: 3. Written as DNA, the CDR3 is TGTGCCAGCAGCTTCGGACTAGCGGACGAGCAGTACTTC. The encoded protein is CASSFGLADEQYF.

V is TRBV5-1 and J is TRBJ2-1, with 7 bases identical to TRBD2. Germline assignment: CDR1 SGHRS and CDR2 YFSETQ. The trim removed 0 bases at V and 3 bases at J, leaving 9 bases unmatched. This CDR3 is 17 amino acids long. The CDR3 sequence: CASSLGPRAGVYNEQFF. CDR3 coding DNA: TGCGCCAGCAGCTTGGGACCTAGGGCGGGAGTCTACAATGAGCAGTTCTTC.

V is TRBV2 and J is TRBJ2-7, with D uncertain. Germline-derived CDR1 and CDR2 are SNHLY and FYNNEI. Deletions cut 8 bases from V and 3 bases from J, with 11 bases between. This CDR3 has 12 amino acids. CDR3 nucleotides: TGTGCCAGCGAGGAACGGGTCTACGAGCAGTACTTC. Its protein product is CASEERVYEQYF.

The V call is TRBV30, the J call TRBJ2-4; 12 bases map to TRBD1. The CDR3 is 13 residues long. Per the germline V gene, CDR1 is GTSNPN and CDR2 is SVGIG (reference sequence). Losses at the gene ends were 4 bases for V and 12 bases for J; bases not matched to a gene: 7. In DNA form, the CDR3 reads TGTGCCTGGATCGCGGGACAGGGGGCACGTCAGTACTTC. Translation: CAWIAGQGARQYF.

CDR3 coding DNA: TGTGCCTGGAGCCCAAAAGCCGGGACTAGCGGGAACACAGATACGCAGTATTTT. Translated, it gives CAWSPKAGTSGNTDTQYF. This chain joins TRBV30 and TRBJ2-3; 13 bases fit TRBD2. The CDR3 runs to 18 residues. The junction had 11 bases not matched to a gene; V was cut back by 3 bases and J by 2 bases. The V gene's germline CDR1 is GTSNPN and CDR2 SVGIG (reference sequence).

This chain joins TRBV2 and TRBJ2-7; maybe TRBD1 (6 bases). The V end lost 5 bases, the J end lost 0 bases, and 11 bases lay between the germline ends. Germline V CDR1 and CDR2: SNHLY, FYNNEI. The CDR3 is 14 amino acids. This CDR3 is CASSLSRGSYEQYF. The CDR3 nucleotides read TGTGCCAGCAGTCTGAGCAGGGGCTCCTACGAGCAGTACTTC.

This clone appeared once. The chain carries TRBV5-1 and TRBJ2-7, with D uncertain. Trimming left V 2 bases short and J 2 bases short, with 5 bases between. Germline CDR1 is SGHRS and CDR2 is YFSETQ. CDR3 length: 12 amino acids. CDR3 sequence reads: CASSLSPYEQYF. CDR3 nucleotides: TGCGCCAGCAGCTTAAGCCCCTACGAGCAGTACTTC.

The chain carries TRBV4-1 and TRBJ1-4; TRBD1 matches at 7 bases. The CDR3 is 15 amino acids. The germline gives CDR1 MGHRA, CDR2 YSYEKL. V shed 0 bases, J shed 8 bases, and the junction held 6 bases outside the gene matches. CDR3 loop: CASSQEQGELEKLFF. In DNA, the CDR3 is TGCGCCAGCAGCCAAGAGCAGGGGGAGTTGGAAAAACTGTTTTTT.

The V call is TRBV28, the J call TRBJ1-5; TRBD1 is a possible D gene (5 bases). Germline V CDR1 and CDR2: MDHEN, SYDVKM. CDR3 length equals 18 residues. Trimming left V 6 bases short and J 4 bases short, with 25 bases between. The CDR3 sequence is CASSPWGIGEPLNQPQHF. Here the CDR3 DNA reads TGTGCCAGCAGCCCATGGGGTATAGGGGAACCTCTTAATCAGCCCCAGCATTTT.

In nucleotides, the CDR3 is TGTGCCAGCAGTCTACAGGGGGCCTTCTCCTACGAGCAGTACTTC. Protein sequence: CASSLQGAFSYEQYF. The chain joins TRBV7-9 to TRBJ2-7; the match to TRBD1 covers 9 bases. This CDR3 has 15 amino acids. After removal of 6 bases from V and 0 bases from J, the junction contained 6 bases not matched to a gene. Germline V gives CDR1 SEHNR, CDR2 FQNEAQ (reference sequence).

The chain uses TRBV7-2 and TRBJ1-2; 9 bases are shared with TRBD1. Germline V CDR1 and CDR2: SGHTA, FQGNSA. Trimming cost V 5 bases and J 3 bases; bases outside gene matches: 7. The CDR3 runs to 15 residues. The CDR3 DNA is TGTGCCAGCAGCATACAGCGGACAGGGGACTATGGCTACACCTTC. The encoded protein is CASSIQRTGDYGYTF. Variable domain in full (rest from reference TRBV7-2 and TRBJ1-2): GAGVSQSPSNKVTEKGKDVELRCDPISGHTALYWYRQSLGQGLEFLIYFQGNSAPDKSGLPSDRFSAERTGGSVSTLTIQRTQQEDSAVYLCASSIQRTGDYGYTFGSGTRLTVV.

The chain recombines TRBV6-5 with TRBJ2-7; TRBD1 agrees at 10 bases. J was trimmed by 3 bases and V by 2 bases; bases with no gene match: 7. The germline CDR1 and CDR2 sequences are MNHEY and SVGAGI. This CDR3 spans 16 amino acids. DNA of the CDR3: TGTGCCAGCAGTTACATTCGGACAGGGGGTGTCTACGAGCAGTACTTC. Translation gives CASSYIRTGGVYEQYF.

This chain joins TRBV7-2 and TRBJ2-1; tentative D call: TRBD1 (8 bases). The germline gives CDR1 SGHTA, CDR2 FQGNSA. This CDR3 has 16 residues. V lost 5 bases and J lost 8, with 22 bases in between. The CDR3 coding sequence is TGTGCCAGCAGCCCTCGGACAGGGAGGGAGCGGGATGAGCAGTTCTTC. Translated: CASSPRTGRERDEQFF.